What follows is one T cell receptor beta chain and its context. The target of this receptor is not known. One base away there is no much larger clone; base qualities are not given. V loses 4 bases at its end and J loses 7 bases; junction bases beyond the gene matches: 9. The CDR3 runs 13 residues from the cysteine to the phenylalanine. Here the CDR3 DNA is all that survives: 39 bases in frame from base 1. CDR1 is given as SQVTM and CDR2 as ANQGSEA, both from the germline V gene. This sample stems from a study of identical twins' blood T cells (dated by TCRdb to the early 2010s). For the study in its entirety: The roughly twelve libraries, six for the alpha chain and six for the beta chain, yielded some 50 million Illumina reads in total. Using next-generation sequencing, the study compared the TCR alpha and beta chain repertoires of three pairs of monozygous twins to assess how genetics influences repertoire formation. The paper as a whole reports these results and caveats: Independent studies were stated to be required to validate the proposed role of the TCRalpha J segment in MHC recognition during thymic selection. Among the most abundant TCRbeta clonotypes, more CDR3 sequences were shared by each donor with her twin than with unrelated donors. The count of CDR3 clonotypes shared by two donors depended mainly on the product of the two donors' cloneset sizes, and twins did not clearly depart from this trend. V gene usage was reported to be markedly more similar within twin pairs than between unrelated donors, even among non-selected out-of-frame TCRbeta clonotypes. Because the twins were reared together, environmental influences could not be ruled out as the explanation for twin similarity.

Library method: 5' RACE. The instrument given in TCRdb is Illumina Genome Analyzer IIx. To prepare the RNA-based TCR cDNA libraries, a previously described protocol was followed, with several modifications. Sample-specific barcodes were introduced on both ends of each TCR cDNA library during cDNA synthesis and amplification to prevent cross-contamination. On the authors' methods: Between about 90,000 and nearly 550,000 clonotypes were identified per individual, and roughly 2.2 to 3.6 million CDR3-containing reads were obtained per library. After reads with improper barcode index combinations were thrown out, a cloneset for each library was built using the MiTCR software. MiTCR filtered or rescued low-quality reads and corrected PCR and sequencing errors when assembling CDR3 clonotypes. Artificial out-of-frame clonotypes were removed by being mapped to in-frame sequences, with one indel in the CDR3 allowed. Similarity in V and J gene usage between donors was calculated as the Jensen-Shannon divergence divided by the mean entropy. Starting from the raw public reads, TCRdb applied fastp trimming at Q25, assembled clones with MiXCR and retained in-frame beta chains. Under each unique CDR3 protein, matching rows form one entry showing the most common genes and DNA. The V and J calls here are based on TCRdb, not the publication. The sample contains 350,000 to 400,000 distinct CDR3 sequences, roughly 30% of them found a single time. Approximately 6.6% of the sample is held by the ten biggest clonotypes.

Six healthy women forming three monozygous twin pairs were used as donors. All three twin pairs had been reared together, and it was thought likely that the same infectious agents and vaccines had been met by these twin pairs. TCR cDNA libraries were prepared from RNA that was isolated from peripheral blood mononuclear cells. The source is a woman between 18 and 55 years old in good health. Sample: PBMCs. The sequence joins TRBV29-1 to TRBJ1-1, and TRBD1 aligns with 7 junction nucleotides. The CDR3 loop reads CSVAADRAIEAFF. The sequenced DNA: TGCAGCGTTGCGGCCGACAGGGCAATTGAAGCTTTCTTT.